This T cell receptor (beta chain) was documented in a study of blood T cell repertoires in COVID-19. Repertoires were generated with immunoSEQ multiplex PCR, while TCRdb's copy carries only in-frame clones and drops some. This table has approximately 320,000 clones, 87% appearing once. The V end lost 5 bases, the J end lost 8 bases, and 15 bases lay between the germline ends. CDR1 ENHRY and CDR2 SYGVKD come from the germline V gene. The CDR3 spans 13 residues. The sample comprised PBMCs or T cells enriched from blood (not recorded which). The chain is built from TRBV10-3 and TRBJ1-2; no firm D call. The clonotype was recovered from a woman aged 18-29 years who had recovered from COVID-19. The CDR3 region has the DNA TGTGCCATCAGTCCCGAGGGCTTCTGGGGCTACACCTTC. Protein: CAISPEGFWGYTF.